Following are 30 T cell receptor beta chains from one sample sequenced in a study of T-cell memory formation after mild COVID-19. TCRdb reanalysed the 5' RACE reads using MiXCR and keeps one entry per CDR3 protein. The repertoire holds 60,000 to 65,000 distinct CDR3 sequences, with around 10% as singletons. Sequencing input: PBMCs or a T cell subset sorted from them (not recorded which). The receptor set was obtained from a man aged 18 to 35 who had mild COVID-19 (a few samples of this study predate the infection). Cell type and time point are not known.

There are a few counts of this clonotype. This chain joins TRBV3-1 and TRBJ2-1, with D hard to call. V gave up 1 base and J gave up 0 bases, with 4 bases separating them. The CDR3 contains 14 residues. Germline CDR1 LGHDT, CDR2 YNNKEL (reference sequence). Here the CDR3 reads CASSQGSSYNEQFF. The CDR3 nucleotides read TGTGCCAGCAGCCAAGGTAGCTCCTACAATGAGCAGTTCTTC.

This clonotype was observed a handful of times. This chain links TRBV7-2 with TRBJ1-5, with 8 bases lining up with TRBD1. The trim removed 6 bases at V and 6 bases at J, leaving 4 bases unmatched. The CDR3 extends over 13 amino acids. Germline-derived CDR1 and CDR2 are SGHTA and FQGNSA. The CDR3 here is CASSRQGSQPQHF. DNA for the CDR3: TGTGCCAGCAGTCGACAGGGGAGTCAGCCCCAGCATTTT.

CDR3 residues: CASSFPGPTQYF. The CDR3 bases are TGTGCCAGCAGCTTCCCCGGGCCGACGCAGTATTTT. This chain connects TRBV7-2 to TRBJ2-3; D remains unclear. The V gene lost 3 bases and the J gene lost 9 bases, with 10 bases spanning the gap. Germline V CDR1 and CDR2: SGHTA, FQGNSA. The CDR3 is 12 amino acids.

This rearrangement joins TRBV20-1 to TRBJ1-2; 10 nucleotides agree with TRBD1. Looked up from germline, CDR1 is DFQATT and CDR2 is SNEGSKA (reference sequence). The V segment lost 6 bases and the J segment 6 bases; nucleotides outside the gene matches: 7. This CDR3 comprises 13 residues. In DNA, the CDR3 is TGCAGTGCGGCGGACAGGGGGAAGCATGGCTACACCTTC. As protein: CSAADRGKHGYTF.

This clonotype appeared a few times. The J gene is TRBJ1-4, the V gene TRBV12-3 or TRBV12-4, with TRBD1 matching over 7 bases. The CDR3 spans 12 residues. The V segment lost 5 bases and the J segment 17 bases; nucleotides outside the gene matches: 11. As DNA, the CDR3 is TGTGCCAGCAGTCCTCGTAACAGGGGTGTCTTTTTT. Protein sequence: CASSPRNRGVFF.

This chain's CDR3 is CASSLGILVASGSATDEQFF. The DNA for the CDR3 is TGTGCCAGCAGTCTCGGGATATTGGTGGCTAGCGGGTCTGCTACGGATGAGCAGTTCTTC. The chain employs TRBV9 and TRBJ2-1, with TRBD2 matching over 8 bases. From germline, CDR1 is SGDLS and CDR2 YYNGEE. The CDR3 sequence is 20 residues long. With 5 bases clipped from V and 8 bases from J, the junction kept 27 bases outside the gene matches.

The chain uses TRBV6-6 and TRBJ1-6; D may be TRBD1 (6 bases). The CDR3 length is 17 residues. Germline CDR1 is MNHNY and CDR2 is SVGAGI (reference sequence). V lost 5 bases, J lost 0 bases, and 14 bases lay in between. The CDR3 DNA reads TGTGCCAGCAGTACGGGAACAGGGAGCTCCTATAATTCACCCCTCCACTTT. Its protein product is CASSTGTGSSYNSPLHF.

This clonotype was seen a handful of times. The chain combines TRBV6-6 with TRBJ2-3; a weak D match, TRBD2 (6 bases). The ends were cut back, 0 bases at V and 6 bases at J, with 19 bases in the middle. The CDR3 sequence is 17 residues long. CDR1 MNHNY and CDR2 SVGAGI come from the germline V gene (reference sequence). The CDR3 DNA reads TGTGCCAGCAGTTACTCGTCTGCTAGGAGGGGTTCGGATACGCAGTATTTT. Amino acids: CASSYSSARRGSDTQYF.

This clonotype was seen only a few times. The V call is TRBV12-3 or TRBV12-4, the J call TRBJ2-1; maybe TRBD1 (6 bases). V lost 4 bases, J lost 9 bases, and 13 bases lay in between. This CDR3 comprises 13 residues. DNA of the CDR3: TGTGCCAGCAGTTCCAGGGGTGAAGCTGAGCAGTTCTTC. Translated, it gives CASSSRGEAEQFF.

This clonotype has only a few counts. The chain links TRBV20-1 to TRBJ2-2; a possible D gene is TRBD1 (5 bases). The CDR3 runs 14 residues. V lost 0 bases, J lost 7 bases, and 12 bases lay in between. CDR1 and CDR2 from the germline V gene are DFQATT and SNEGSKA (reference sequence). For the CDR3, the DNA is TGCAGTGCTAGAGATCCGCAGGGTAGCGGGGAGCTGTTTTTT. This translates into CSARDPQGSGELFF.

The gene calls are TRBV5-1 and TRBJ1-1; 7 bases are shared with TRBD1. CDR3 length equals 16 residues. Germline lookup yields CDR1 SGHRS and CDR2 YFSETQ. V dropped 4 bases and J dropped 3; count of bases not matched to a gene: 12. The CDR3 here is CASSPLGQVGDTEAFF. CDR3 nucleotide sequence: TGCGCCAGCAGCCCGTTAGGACAGGTCGGGGACACTGAAGCTTTCTTT.

The chain employs TRBV7-2 and TRBJ2-1; the match to TRBD1 covers 8 bases. CDR1 is SGHTA, CDR2 FQGNSA, per germline. V gave up 5 bases and J gave up 8 bases; unmatched junction bases: 5. The CDR3 has 13 amino acids. DNA for the CDR3: TGTGCCAGCAGCCCAGACAGGGGCGATGAGCAGTTCTTC. It yields the protein CASSPDRGDEQFF.

The chain recombines TRBV12-1 with TRBJ2-3; TRBD2 was called by the table and not checked on the DNA. TRBV12-1 is a listed pseudogene. CDR3 size: 17 residues. The chain's CDR3 is CASSTTISGSLGDTQYF. CDR3 DNA: TGTGCCAGCAGCACCACGATTAGCGGGTCCCTTGGGGATACGCAGTATTTT.

This clonotype turned up a few times. The chain links TRBV7-2 to TRBJ2-1; unclear D gene. Germline V gene sequence: CDR1 SGHTA, CDR2 FQGNSA. Trimming left V 3 bases short and J 0 bases short, with 12 bases between. The CDR3 length is 16 residues. CDR3 amino acids: CASSFGSTNSYNEQFF. DNA for the CDR3: TGTGCCAGCAGCTTCGGGTCCACCAACTCCTACAATGAGCAGTTCTTC.

As DNA, the CDR3 is TGCGCCAGCAGCCAAGAGTTTGGCTTTGCGAGGGAGAGAAACACCATATATTTT. It is translated as CASSQEFGFARERNTIYF. This chain joins TRBV4-1 and TRBJ1-3; D is ambiguous. The ends were cut back, 0 bases at V and 5 bases at J, with 20 bases in the middle. The CDR3 contains 18 residues. The germline gives CDR1 MGHRA, CDR2 YSYEKL.

This clonotype was seen a few times. V and J are TRBV15 and TRBJ2-5; a weak D match, TRBD2 (7 bases). Trimming shortened V by 1 base and J by 6 bases, and 18 bases separated the two germline ends. CDR1 LNHNV and CDR2 YYDKDF come from the germline V gene (reference sequence). This CDR3 region has 16 residues. Here the CDR3 reads CATSRGGGGAVKTQYF. The DNA of the CDR3 is TGTGCCACCAGCAGAGGAGGAGGGGGGGCCGTTAAGACCCAGTACTTC.

This clonotype was counted a few times. This rearrangement joins TRBV30 to TRBJ1-6, with TRBD1 matching 7 bases. The germline CDR1 and CDR2 sequences are GTSNPN and SVGIG (reference sequence). The CDR3 length is 14 residues. The J segment lost 8 bases and the V segment lost 2 bases, leaving 6 bases of the junction unmatched. In nucleotides, the CDR3 is TGTGCCTGGAGTACGACAGGGAGGGATTCACCCCTCCACTTT. Protein product: CAWSTTGRDSPLHF.

This clonotype was detected many times. The J gene is TRBJ2-1, the V gene TRBV12-3 or TRBV12-4; 13 bases align to TRBD2. This CDR3 region has 18 residues. J lost 4 bases, V lost 0 bases, and 6 bases had no gene match. The CDR3 sequence is CASSLALRGLAGYNEQFF. Written as DNA, the CDR3 is TGTGCCAGCAGTTTAGCGCTAAGGGGACTAGCGGGGTACAATGAGCAGTTCTTC.

This clonotype was detected ten times or more. The chain has TRBV7-8 and TRBJ2-6; the D is unclear. The CDR3 extends over 16 amino acids. From germline, CDR1 is SGHVS and CDR2 FQNEAQ. Trimming took off 7 bases at V and 0 bases at J, with 13 bases between the two ends. CDR3 in DNA: TGTGCCAGCAACATAGGTCCCTTCTCTGGGGCCAACGTCCTGACTTTC. Its protein product is CASNIGPFSGANVLTF.

The gene calls are TRBV2 and TRBJ2-2; TRBD1 matches at 8 bases. Germline V gene lookup returns CDR1 SNHLY and CDR2 FYNNEI. The CDR3 loop spans 15 amino acids. V shed 5 bases, J shed 6 bases, and the junction held 8 bases outside the gene matches. CDR3 region: CASSIRTGWAGELFF. The CDR3, as DNA: TGTGCCAGCAGTATACGGACAGGGTGGGCCGGGGAGCTGTTTTTT.

In its sample, this clonotype was seen many times. The V call is TRBV5-1, the J call TRBJ2-1; D may be TRBD1 or TRBD2 (6 bases each). CDR3 length equals 15 residues. The ends were cut back, 6 bases at V and 1 base at J, with 14 bases in the middle. Germline-derived CDR1 and CDR2 are SGHRS and YFSETQ. The CDR3 nucleotides read TGCGCCAGCAAGTTGGAGGGGGTATCCTACAATGAGCAGTTCTTC. It encodes CASKLEGVSYNEQFF.

The chain is built from TRBV9 and TRBJ1-6; perhaps TRBD1 as D (5 bases). The CDR3 spans 16 residues. Looked up from germline, CDR1 is SGDLS and CDR2 is YYNGEE. Trimming removed 2 bases at V and 7 bases at J, with 16 bases between. As DNA, the CDR3 is TGTGCCAGCAGCGTCTCCTGGGGCAGCAGGAATTCACCCCTCCACTTT. It specifies CASSVSWGSRNSPLHF.

This clonotype occurred a few times. The CDR3 bases are TGTGCCAGTAAACAAATGACGGCCTCCACAGATACGCAGTATTTT. As protein: CASKQMTASTDTQYF. The chain employs TRBV19 and TRBJ2-3; D unresolved. The CDR3 is 15 residues long. Germline V gene data show CDR1 as LNHDA and CDR2 as SQIVND (reference sequence). Trimming took 7 bases from V and 2 from J, leaving 16 bases between them.

This clonotype has only a few counts. The rearrangement joins TRBV24-1 to TRBJ1-5; unclear D gene. Per the germline V gene, CDR1 is KGHDR and CDR2 is SFDVKD. The CDR3 totals 16 residues. The V end was cut by 8 bases, the J end by 6 bases, with 22 bases between. The CDR3 loop is CATTVSAGDTGQPQHF. CDR3 bases: TGTGCCACCACTGTCTCGGCGGGAGATACGGGTCAGCCCCAGCATTTT.

This clonotype was seen a handful of times. The J gene is TRBJ2-3, the V gene TRBV4-1, with 7 nucleotides matching TRBD1. Germline lookup yields CDR1 MGHRA and CDR2 YSYEKL. The CDR3 extends over 16 amino acids. J was trimmed by 0 bases and V by 6 bases; bases with no gene match: 9. The CDR3 nucleotides read TGCGCCAGCAGGGATGGGACAGCTTCTAGCACAGATACGCAGTATTTT. It specifies CASRDGTASSTDTQYF.

This sequence joins TRBV4-1 and TRBJ2-7; D call uncertain. Per germline, CDR1 MGHRA and CDR2 YSYEKL. The CDR3 is 15 residues long. V gave up 2 bases and J gave up 4 bases, with 15 bases separating them. CDR3 DNA sequence: TGCGCCAGCAGCCAACCTAAAACCCCCCAATACGAGCAGTACTTC. Residues: CASSQPKTPQYEQYF.

The chain combines TRBV15 with TRBJ2-7; D is possibly TRBD1 or TRBD2 (6 bases each). V dropped 4 bases and J dropped 4 bases, with 11 bases sitting between them. Germline-derived CDR1 and CDR2 are LNHNV and YYDKDF (reference sequence). The CDR3 length is 13 residues. CDR3 region: CATSKTRGYEQYF. In DNA, the CDR3 is TGTGCCACCAGCAAGACTAGGGGGTACGAGCAGTACTTC.

V is TRBV2 and J is TRBJ1-1; no clear D gene. The length of the CDR3 is 13 residues. Germline lookup yields CDR1 SNHLY and CDR2 FYNNEI. V was pared by 3 bases and J by 2 bases, with 7 bases between. CDR3 in amino acids: CASSDQFNTEAFF. The CDR3 bases are TGTGCCAGCAGTGATCAGTTTAACACTGAAGCTTTCTTT.

This clonotype was counted between two and nine times. The chain has TRBV5-1 and TRBJ2-5, with 9 bases that match TRBD2. Germline lookup yields CDR1 SGHRS and CDR2 YFSETQ. V lost 0 bases, J lost 4 bases, and 7 bases stayed unmatched. The CDR3 contains 16 residues. The CDR3 region has the DNA TGCGCCAGCAGCTTGGGGGTAGCGGGGGACGGAGAGACCCAGTACTTC. This codes for CASSLGVAGDGETQYF.

This chain uses TRBV23-1 with TRBJ2-3; D is unresolved. TRBV23-1 is an ORF, with its function uncertain. Between the trimmed V and J ends, which lost 0 bases and 2 bases, there was a span of 12 bases. The CDR3 runs 16 residues. This chain's CDR3 is CASSQSRSKNTDTQYF. In DNA, the CDR3 is TGCGCCAGCAGTCAATCCAGATCTAAAAACACAGATACGCAGTATTTT.